The source of this T cell receptor (beta chain) is a study of molecular identifiers for immune sequencing clone quantification. This CDR3 spans 13 amino acids. Trimming removed 5 bases at V and 6 bases at J, with 14 bases between. The germline gives CDR1 SGHTA, CDR2 FQGNSA. This clonotype was detected a few times. TCRdb independently ran MiXCR on the PCR reads; one entry per CDR3 protein. Of approximately 670,000 distinct CDR3 sequences listed, about 20% are singletons. The sequence derives from a human donor in good health. Some libraries in this study had Jurkat cell RNA spiked in. The sequenced sample consisted of naive CD8+ T cells from blood, with Jurkat cell RNA spiked in. As for subset: FACS-sorted CD8+CD4-CCR7+CD45RA+ naive T cells. The chain has TRBV7-2 and TRBJ2-7; D is tentatively TRBD1 or TRBD2 (5 bases each). For the CDR3, the DNA is TGTGCCAGCAGCCCCGGGACCTCTACCGAGCAGTACTTC. It specifies CASSPGTSTEQYF.